Listed below are T cell receptor beta chains from one sample, sequenced in a study of T cells in Graves' hyperthyroidism and ophthalmopathy. TCRdb re-analysed the multiplex PCR reads in MiXCR, keeping a single row per CDR3 protein. Among about 600,000 distinct CDR3 sequences listed, 11% to 15% were seen once. What was sequenced was blood. These receptors were collected from a woman under 30 with Graves' ophthalmopathy. CDR3s include the opening cysteine and the closing phenylalanine or tryptophan. Each record gives: J gene, V gene, D gene, clone size, CDR3 protein, CDR3 DNA. The D gene is left open where the match is weak. For some rows the clone size is stated as once, few or many, or as a class when expanded; others skip it.

TRBJ2-3,TRBV4-2,.,.,CASSQEAGHPDTQYF,TGTGCCAGCAGCCAAGAAGCGGGACACCCAGATACGCAGTATTTT
TRBJ2-7,TRBV19,.,.,CASSIGPSPYEQYF,TGTGCCAGTAGTATAGGGCCTTCCCCTTACGAGCAGTACTTC
TRBJ2-3,TRBV7-2,.,many,CASSLLARSGTDTQYF,TGTGCCAGCAGCTTACTAGCGCGGAGTGGCACAGATACGCAGTATTTT
TRBJ2-7,TRBV12-3/TRBV12-4,TRBD1,many,CASSFGTGFYEQYF,TGTGCCAGCAGTTTCGGGACAGGGTTCTACGAGCAGTACTTC
TRBJ2-7,TRBV2,.,many,CASSATTYEQYF,TGTGCCAGCAGTGCGACCACTTACGAGCAGTACTTC
TRBJ1-1,TRBV20-1,.,many,CSAPMNTEAFF,TGCAGTGCCCCCATGAACACTGAAGCTTTCTTT
TRBJ2-7,TRBV7-8,.,many,CASSGEVSYEQYF,TGTGCCAGCAGCGGCGAGGTTTCCTACGAGCAGTACTTC
TRBJ2-2,TRBV28,.,.,CASTPWGVGELFF,TGTGCCAGCACCCCTTGGGGAGTCGGGGAGCTGTTTTTT
TRBJ1-6,TRBV19,.,few,CASRQDSYNSPLHF,TGTGCCAGTAGGCAGGACAGCTATAATTCACCCCTCCACTTT
TRBJ2-2,TRBV28,.,many,CASSFNPNTGELFF,TGTGCCAGCAGTTTTAATCCTAACACCGGGGAGCTGTTTTTT
TRBJ2-3,TRBV7-2,TRBD2,few,CASSSPPSGSLRDTQYF,TGTGCCAGCAGCTCCCCCCCGAGCGGGAGTCTGAGGGATACGCAGTATTTT
TRBJ1-4,TRBV2,TRBD1,.,CASTGQGSNEKLFF,TGTGCCAGCACCGGACAGGGTTCGAATGAAAAACTGTTTTTT
TRBJ2-3,TRBV6-2/TRBV6-3,TRBD2,.,CASSRLAGTTASTDTQYF,TGTGCCAGCAGTCGACTAGCGGGCACCACAGCTAGCACAGATACGCAGTATTTT
TRBJ1-1,TRBV30,TRBD1,many,CAWKQGAATEAFF,TGTGCCTGGAAACAGGGGGCGGCTACTGAAGCTTTCTTT
TRBJ2-5,TRBV7-3,.,many,CASSLGPQKQETQYF,TGTGCCAGCAGCTTAGGGCCTCAAAAGCAAGAGACCCAGTACTTC
TRBJ2-7,TRBV11-2,TRBD2,.,CASRPAGVNEQYF,TGTGCCAGCAGGCCGGCGGGAGTAAACGAGCAGTACTTC
TRBJ2-2,TRBV20-1,.,many,CSARGQLGELFF,TGCAGTGCTAGGGGGCAACTCGGGGAGCTGTTTTTT
TRBJ2-3,TRBV25-1,TRBD2,.,CASGSSGTSTDTQYF,TGTGCCAGCGGGTCTAGCGGGACCAGCACAGATACGCAGTATTTT
TRBJ2-7,TRBV7-2,.,.,CASSQGPGGEGGYEQYF,TGTGCCAGCAGCCAAGGGCCGGGGGGAGAGGGGGGGTACGAGCAGTACTTC
TRBJ2-2,TRBV20-1,.,many,CSASGGSRANTGELFF,TGCAGTGCTAGTGGCGGTTCCAGGGCGAACACCGGGGAGCTGTTTTTT
TRBJ2-7,TRBV28,TRBD2,many,CASSLWSSGQYEQYF,TGTGCCAGCAGTTTATGGTCTAGCGGGCAGTACGAGCAGTACTTC
TRBJ2-7,TRBV5-5,TRBD2,.,CASRSGTSGAPYEQYF,TGTGCCAGCAGGTCCGGGACTAGCGGGGCTCCCTACGAGCAGTACTTC
TRBJ2-7,TRBV28,.,many,CASSTSGTYHEQYF,TGTGCCAGCAGTACTTCCGGGACCTACCACGAGCAGTACTTC
TRBJ1-3,TRBV11-1,.,.,CASSSWGRRNTIYF,TGTGCCAGCAGCTCTTGGGGGCGCCGAAACACCATATATTTT
TRBJ2-1,TRBV20-1,.,many,CSATGTPYNEQFF,TGCAGTGCTACCGGGACCCCCTACAATGAGCAGTTCTTC
TRBJ1-2,TRBV27,.,.,CASSRNAHNGYTF,TGTGCCAGCAGTCGTAATGCCCACAATGGCTACACCTTC
TRBJ1-2,TRBV6-5,.,many,CASSYSQGEYYGYTF,TGTGCCAGCAGTTACTCGCAAGGGGAGTACTATGGCTACACCTTC
TRBJ2-7,TRBV18,TRBD2,.,CASSPGAGTSDEQYF,TGTGCCAGCTCACCAGGCGCCGGGACTAGCGACGAGCAGTACTTC
TRBJ2-7,TRBV12-3/TRBV12-4,TRBD2,.,CASSPRTSGSPYEQYF,TGTGCCAGCAGTCCCAGGACTAGCGGGAGCCCCTACGAGCAGTACTTC
TRBJ2-1,TRBV30,.,many,CAWSVMAYNEQFF,TGTGCCTGGAGTGTTATGGCCTACAATGAGCAGTTCTTC
TRBJ2-2,TRBV29-1,.,many,CSTTTLNTGELFF,TGCAGCACTACTACACTGAACACCGGGGAGCTGTTTTTT
TRBJ2-5,TRBV12-3/TRBV12-4,TRBD2,many,CASSLTSGGYQETQYF,TGTGCCAGCAGTTTGACTAGCGGAGGGTACCAAGAGACCCAGTACTTC
TRBJ2-7,TRBV20-1,TRBD2,many,CSPSSGRIYEQYF,TGCAGCCCGTCTAGCGGGAGGATCTACGAGCAGTACTTC
TRBJ2-1,TRBV6-1,.,.,CASSEGGGYNEQFF,TGTGCCAGCAGTGAAGGCGGAGGGTACAATGAGCAGTTCTTC
TRBJ1-1,TRBV5-1,.,.,CASSLEAGATEAFF,TGCGCCAGCAGCTTGGAAGCAGGGGCCACTGAAGCTTTCTTT
TRBJ2-4,TRBV5-6,.,.,CASSSFYSGVVAKNIQYF,TGTGCCAGCAGCTCCTTTTATTCCGGCGTCGTAGCCAAAAACATTCAGTACTTC
TRBJ2-3,TRBV20-1,TRBD2,many,CSARVTSGRLSTDTQYF,TGCAGTGCTAGAGTCACTAGCGGGAGACTAAGCACAGATACGCAGTATTTT
TRBJ1-1,TRBV19,.,.,CASNIEGGTEAFF,TGTGCCAGTAACATTGAGGGTGGTACTGAAGCTTTCTTT
TRBJ2-3,TRBV24-1,TRBD2,.,CATSDWGGITDTQYF,TGTGCCACCAGTGATTGGGGGGGGATCACAGATACGCAGTATTTT
TRBJ2-1,TRBV27,.,many,CASSSEGAGSYNEQFF,TGTGCCAGCAGTTCGGAGGGCGCAGGTTCCTACAATGAGCAGTTCTTC